Each of the 13 T cell receptor beta chains below was sequenced from the same sample in a study of T cell responses to AZD1222 COVID-19 vaccine. Using immunoSEQ multiplex PCR, the repertoire was profiled, and TCRdb retains in-frame clones only, with some absent. Of 150,000 to 200,000 clones in the sample, 85% to 95% are singletons; the top ten hold approximately 0.97%. Source: peripheral blood, taken on day 0 of AZD1222 vaccination. All receptors come from an adult in good health.

This clone was detected only once. V usage is TRBV6-5 and J usage is TRBJ2-5; TRBD2 matches 8 bases. Per germline, CDR1 MNHEY and CDR2 SVGAGI. The CDR3 runs to 15 residues. The V gene end was trimmed by 7 bases and the J gene end by 4 bases; junction bases not matched to a gene: 11. This CDR3 reads CASILGRGVSETQYF. The CDR3 bases are TGTGCCAGCATCCTTGGGCGGGGGGTCTCAGAGACCCAGTACTTC.

This sequence joins TRBV14 and TRBJ1-1, with D uncertain. Per germline, CDR1 SGHDN and CDR2 FVKESK. Trimming cost V 0 bases and J 0 bases, with 8 bases left between them. The CDR3 spans 15 residues. CDR3 sequence reads: CASSQDFYLNTEAFF. DNA for the CDR3: TGTGCCAGCAGCCAAGATTTTTACTTGAACACTGAAGCTTTCTTT.

The gene calls are TRBV9 and TRBJ2-3; TRBD2 aligns across 9 bases. V dropped 2 bases and J dropped 4; count of bases not matched to a gene: 5. There are 15 residues in the CDR3. CDR1 SGDLS and CDR2 YYNGEE come from the germline V gene. The CDR3 is CASSVSGGGSDTQYF. CDR3 coding DNA: TGTGCCAGCAGCGTTAGCGGGGGTGGGTCAGATACGCAGTATTTT.

The chain combines TRBV6-2 or TRBV6-3 with TRBJ1-5; unclear D gene. Germline-derived CDR1 and CDR2 are MNHEY and SVGEGT. The V and J ends lost 6 bases and 4 bases respectively, with 10 bases between them. CDR3 length: 13 amino acids. CDR3 in amino acids: CASSYEQNQPQHF. The CDR3 coding sequence is TGTGCCAGCAGCTATGAGCAGAATCAGCCCCAGCATTTT.

The CDR3 reads CASSPGPTPYSYEQYF. In DNA, the CDR3 is TGCGCCAGCAGCCCGGGACCTACTCCCTACTCCTACGAGCAGTACTTC. This rearrangement joins TRBV5-1 to TRBJ2-7, with D perhaps being TRBD1 or TRBD2 (5 bases each). From germline, CDR1 is SGHRS and CDR2 YFSETQ. The V end was cut by 4 bases, the J end by 0 bases, with 17 bases between. The CDR3 has 16 residues. Complete variable domain (other parts from reference TRBV5-1 and TRBJ2-7): KAGVTQTPRYLIKTRGQQVTLSCSPISGHRSVSWYQQTPGQGLQFLFEYFSETQRNKGNFPGRFSGRQFSNSRSEMNVSTLELGDSALYLCASSPGPTPYSYEQYFGPGTRLTVT.

The chain employs TRBV28 and TRBJ1-1, with 8 nucleotides matching TRBD1. Germline assignment: CDR1 MDHEN and CDR2 SYDVKM. J gave up 8 bases and V 5 bases, and 7 bases lay outside the gene matches. The CDR3 has 13 amino acids. CDR3 loop: CASSVDRGGEAFF. The DNA of the CDR3 is TGTGCCAGCAGTGTTGACAGGGGCGGGGAAGCTTTCTTT.

The J gene is TRBJ1-2, the V gene TRBV6-4; D not certain. The V gene lost 3 bases and the J gene lost 4 bases, with 12 bases spanning the gap. Germline CDR1 MRHNA, CDR2 SNTAGT. The CDR3 totals 14 residues. The CDR3 sequence: CASSESYRGYGYTF. CDR3 coding DNA: TGTGCCAGCAGTGAATCTTATCGGGGCTATGGCTACACCTTC.

The chain recombines TRBV11-2 with TRBJ2-7; maybe TRBD1 (5 bases). This CDR3 has 12 residues. Trimming left V 6 bases short and J 6 bases short, with 12 bases between. Looked up from germline, CDR1 is SGHAT and CDR2 is FQNNGV. The CDR3, as DNA: TGTGCCAGCAGTTCCAGGGTAGGCGAGCAGTACTTC. This codes for CASSSRVGEQYF.

This rearrangement joins TRBV28 to TRBJ1-2; tentatively, D is TRBD1 (6 bases). The CDR3 is 14 residues long. The ends were cut back, 1 base at V and 4 bases at J, with 10 bases in the middle. The germline gives CDR1 MDHEN, CDR2 SYDVKM. CDR3: CASSLSQGSYGYTF. In nucleotides, the CDR3 is TGTGCCAGCAGTTTATCTCAGGGGAGCTATGGCTACACCTTC.

V gene TRBV18 combines with J gene TRBJ1-3; D is possibly TRBD1 (6 bases). Germline values: CDR1 KGHSH, CDR2 LQKENI. This CDR3 comprises 16 residues. Trimming pared 3 bases from V and 1 base from J, leaving 13 bases between. This chain's CDR3 is CASSPPQGLSGNTIYF. CDR3 sequence (DNA): TGTGCCAGCTCACCGCCCCAGGGGCTTTCTGGAAACACCATATATTTT.

The rearrangement links TRBV19 to TRBJ2-3; D is tentatively TRBD1 or TRBD2 (5 bases each). This CDR3 contains 14 residues. Germline V CDR1 and CDR2: LNHDA, SQIVND (reference sequence). Deletions cut 5 bases from V and 0 bases from J, with 9 bases between. CDR3 in DNA: TGTGCCAGTAGTGGGACGAGAAGCACAGATACGCAGTATTTT. This encodes CASSGTRSTDTQYF.

This chain uses TRBV28 with TRBJ1-4; D perhaps matches TRBD1 (6 bases). This CDR3 has 15 residues. V was trimmed by 6 bases and J by 6 bases, leaving 17 bases between them. The germline CDR1 and CDR2 sequences are MDHEN and SYDVKM. For the CDR3, the DNA is TGTGCCAGCAGGAGAGGACAGTTCATAGATGAAAAACTGTTTTTT. It is translated as CASRRGQFIDEKLFF.

V gene TRBV4-1 combines with J gene TRBJ1-3, with D tentatively TRBD1 (5 bases). The CDR3 runs 16 residues. Germline V gene data show CDR1 as MGHRA and CDR2 as YSYEKL. V was shortened by 4 bases and J by 0 bases, with 13 bases between the two germline ends. CDR3 loop: CASSPGDFSSGNTIYF. DNA for the CDR3: TGCGCCAGCAGCCCGGGGGACTTCAGCTCTGGAAACACCATATATTTT.